This TCR beta chain was captured in a study of OX40 agonist ivuxolimab in advanced cancers. The wider study: A male proportion of about 86% was recorded, with mean age approximately 60 years and range roughly 23 to 79.

Sequencing was performed with immunoSEQ multiplex PCR; in TCRdb, only in-frame clones are kept and a portion is missing. The sample yields roughly 40,000 clones, around 89% seen once. It was autoimmune disease history or systemic immunosuppression that excluded patients. Patients had blood sampled at baseline and again on cycle 4 day 1 and cycle 7 day 1. Trimming took off 2 bases at V and 0 bases at J, with 11 bases between the two ends. CDR3 length: 16 residues. Germline V gene lookup returns CDR1 GTSNPN and CDR2 SVGIG (reference sequence). Study observations and caveats: The study observed clonal expansion of CD4+ and CD8+ blood T cells by week 6 at 0.1 to 3.0 mg/kg.

In the case of this clone: Its antigen is currently unknown.

The sample in question was CD4+ or CD8+ T cells sorted from blood, obtained in a trial of the OX40 agonist ivuxolimab. This sequence joins TRBV30 and TRBJ1-6; possible D gene TRBD1, 5 bases. This receptor was taken from an adult with an advanced solid tumor such as melanoma, head and neck, liver or kidney cancer. As DNA, the CDR3 is TGTGCCTGGAGTAGCCGGGGGGGCTCCTATAATTCACCCCTCCACTTT. Translation: CAWSSRGGSYNSPLHF.